This T cell receptor beta chain was documented in a study of cytomegalovirus exposure and HLA in healthy donors. Amplification used 60 Vbeta primers and 13 Jbeta primers. This table comes from immunoSEQ multiplex PCR, and its TCRdb copy is limited to in-frame clones, with some not included. Of 150,000 to 200,000 clones detected, 60% to 80% appear once; the ten largest clones hold about 1%. V lost 7 bases to trimming and J lost 6 bases; unmatched junction nucleotides: 9. This CDR3 comprises 13 residues. CDR1 SQVTM and CDR2 ANQGSEA come from the germline V gene. To note about this clone: The target antigen is unknown.

Regarding the study as a whole: The likely explanation for a cluster of highly shared sequence variants was sequencing artifact. An analysis was carried out at a later point. It showed that HLA-associated TCR beta chains were more clonally expanded than equally common non-associated chains.

The sequenced sample consisted of PBMCs. The TCR originated in a woman aged 45-60 years in good health and CMV-seropositive. This rearrangement joins TRBV29-1 to TRBJ2-1; 7 bases match TRBD2. CDR3 in amino acids: CSALTSTGNEQFF. DNA of the CDR3: TGCAGCGCCCTGACTAGCACCGGCAATGAGCAGTTCTTC.